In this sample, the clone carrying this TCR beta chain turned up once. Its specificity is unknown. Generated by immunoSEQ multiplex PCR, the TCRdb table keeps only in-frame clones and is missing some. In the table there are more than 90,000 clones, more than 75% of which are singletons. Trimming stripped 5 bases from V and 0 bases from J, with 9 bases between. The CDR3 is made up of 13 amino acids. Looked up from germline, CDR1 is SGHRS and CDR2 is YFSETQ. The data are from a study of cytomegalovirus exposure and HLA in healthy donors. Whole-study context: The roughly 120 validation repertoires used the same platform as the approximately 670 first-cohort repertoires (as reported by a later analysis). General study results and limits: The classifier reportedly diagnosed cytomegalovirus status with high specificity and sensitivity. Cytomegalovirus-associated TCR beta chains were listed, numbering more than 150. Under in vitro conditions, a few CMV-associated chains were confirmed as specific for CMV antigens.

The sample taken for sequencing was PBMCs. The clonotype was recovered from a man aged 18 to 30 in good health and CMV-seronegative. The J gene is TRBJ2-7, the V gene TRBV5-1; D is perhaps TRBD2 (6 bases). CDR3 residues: CASRAGLSYEQYF. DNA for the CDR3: TGCGCCAGCAGGGCGGGACTCTCCTACGAGCAGTACTTC.